The source of this T cell receptor (beta chain) is a study of CD8 T cells in Susac syndrome. The germline CDR1 and CDR2 sequences are MDHEN and SYDVKM. This CDR3 has 15 amino acids. V gave up 6 bases and J gave up 3 bases, with 17 bases separating them. RNA, at about 0.45 to 1 ug, was reverse transcribed with random hexamers. Multiplex immunoSEQ PCR targeted 54 Vbeta and 13 Jbeta TCR beta segments. In TCRdb, the immunoSEQ multiplex PCR reads were re-called with MiXCR into one record per CDR3 protein. Among 150,000 to 200,000 distinct CDR3 sequences listed, approximately 94% were seen once. Sequencing was done on a sample of CD4+ T cells from PBMCs. The source is a human donor with multiple sclerosis. The chain joins TRBV28 to TRBJ2-5; D perhaps matches TRBD1 (6 bases). DNA of the CDR3: TGTGCCAGCAGCCGAGGGGGAAGGCGGGAAGAGACCCAGTACTTC. Its translation: CASSRGGRREETQYF. Based on the CDR3 plus reference TRBV28 and TRBJ2-5, the full variable domain is DVKVTQSSRYLVKRTGEKVFLECVQDMDHENMFWYRQDPGLGLRLIYFSYDVKMKEKGDIPEGYSVSREKKERFSLILESASTNQTSMYLCASSRGGRREETQYFGPGTRLLVL.